This TCR beta chain was documented in a study of blood T cell repertoires in COVID-19. The wider study: The samples span acute and convalescent COVID-19 from the United States, Italy and Spain. Sources were T cells, B-cell-depleted T cells, or PBMCs; the material itself was cDNA or gDNA.

Enrollees, about 18 to 90 years old, lived in approximately 25 US areas. This CDR3 contains 15 residues. Germline-derived CDR1 and CDR2 are LNHDA and SQIVND (reference sequence). Deletions cut 10 bases from V and 3 bases from J, with 21 bases between. TCRdb keeps only in-frame clones here, not all; method: immunoSEQ multiplex PCR. The sample includes 490,000 or so clones, more than 75% of them seen just once. The chain employs TRBV19 and TRBJ1-2; perhaps TRBD1 as D (5 bases). The sample comprised PBMCs or T cells enriched from blood (not recorded which). This TCR derives from a woman aged 40 to 50 who had recovered from COVID-19. CDR3 nucleotides: TGTGCCACCAAAGTCACAGTCGGGGGGGACTATGGCTACACCTTC. It encodes CATKVTVGGDYGYTF.